The clone carrying this TCR beta chain was observed many times. The antigen is unknown. TCRdb re-called the 5' RACE reads with MiXCR, one entry per CDR3 protein. The sample carries about 470,000 distinct CDR3 sequences, over 15% recorded once. CDR3 length equals 13 residues. CDR1 LGHNA and CDR2 YSLEER come from the germline V gene. V shed 0 bases and J shed 6 bases, with 6 bases lying between them. This specimen belongs to a study of T-cell memory formation after mild COVID-19. Turning to the study itself: Across donors, TCR clusters were largely donor specific. Notes on the study in general: Pre-infection memory showed some responding clones, and this suggested that cross-reactive memory joined.

V and J are TRBV4-3 and TRBJ2-1; D uncertain. This TCR was sampled from an adult woman who had mild COVID-19 (a few samples of this study predate the infection). Cell type and time point are not known. The sequenced sample was PBMCs or a T cell subset sorted from them (not recorded which). The CDR3 nucleotides are TGCGCCAGCAGCCAAGAAGTTTCCAATGAGCAGTTCTTC. It encodes CASSQEVSNEQFF.